The present T cell receptor beta chain was sequenced within a study of yellow fever vaccine responses in identical twins. General study results and limits: Twins' T cell vaccine responses reportedly looked partly convergent, partly personalized.

One entry per CDR3 protein results from TCRdb running MiXCR on the RT-PCR reads. Of fewer than 4,500 distinct CDR3 sequences in the sample, around 87% are singletons; the top ten hold 1.5% to 2%. As concerns this clonotype: Its antigen is not known.

V gave up 9 bases and J gave up 8 bases; unmatched junction bases: 14. The germline CDR1 and CDR2 sequences are MNHNS and SASEGT. The length of the CDR3 is 16 residues. The TCR comes from a woman under 30 who received the yellow fever vaccine. This specimen was T cells from blood (PBMCs), unsorted or a sorted subset (not recorded which), taken before or after yellow fever vaccination (not recorded which). This chain uses TRBV6-1 with TRBJ1-4; 11 bases align to TRBD1. The CDR3, as DNA: TGTGCCAGTCAGGACAGGGGGCGTTACGGTGGAGAAAAACTGTTTTTT. Its protein is CASQDRGRYGGEKLFF.